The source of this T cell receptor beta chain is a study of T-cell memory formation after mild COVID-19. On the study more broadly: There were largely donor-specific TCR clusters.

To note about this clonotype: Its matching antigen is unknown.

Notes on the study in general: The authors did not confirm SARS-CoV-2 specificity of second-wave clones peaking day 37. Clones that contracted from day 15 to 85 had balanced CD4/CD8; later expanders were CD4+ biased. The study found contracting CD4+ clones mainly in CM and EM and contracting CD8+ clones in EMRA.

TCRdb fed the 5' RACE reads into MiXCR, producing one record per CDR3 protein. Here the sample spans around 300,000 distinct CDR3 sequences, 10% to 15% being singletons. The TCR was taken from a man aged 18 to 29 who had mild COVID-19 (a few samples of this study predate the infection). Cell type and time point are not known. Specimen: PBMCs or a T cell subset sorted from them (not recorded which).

The CDR3 spells CASTPRGLLNTEAFF. CDR3 DNA sequence: TGTGCCAGCACCCCTCGTGGGCTGTTGAACACTGAAGCTTTCTTT. The V call is TRBV6-6, the J call TRBJ1-1; D gene unclear. Germline-derived CDR1 and CDR2 are MNHNY and SVGAGI (reference sequence). The ends were cut back, 7 bases at V and 0 bases at J, with 15 bases in the middle. The CDR3 runs 15 residues.